The rows below give T cell receptor beta chains drawn from one sample of a study of cytomegalovirus exposure and HLA in healthy donors. TCRdb's copy holds only in-frame clones and misses some; the assay was immunoSEQ multiplex PCR. The table records 150,000 to 200,000 clones, 86% of them present only once. The material sequenced was PBMCs. The source of these receptors is a woman younger than 30 in good health and CMV-seronegative. CDR3s include the opening cysteine and the closing phenylalanine or tryptophan. D genes are given only for firm matches. Part of the rows lack a size; the others show once, few, many or a class for expanded clones.

d_call | clone_size | j_call | v_call | cdr3_aa
. | . | TRBJ1-1 | TRBV25-1 | CASSEYGLMNTEAFF
. | . | TRBJ2-1 | TRBV29-1 | CSVEDMSGAYNEQFF
. | . | TRBJ2-5 | TRBV15 | CATSSGVETQYF
. | . | TRBJ2-6 | TRBV15 | CATSREGQALSGANVLTF
. | . | TRBJ2-5 | TRBV18 | CASSPQEETQYF
. | . | TRBJ1-4 | TRBV5-1 | CASSLVQKTTNEKLFF
. | . | TRBJ2-7 | TRBV25-1 | CASSEVGAGASYEQYF
TRBD1 | once | TRBJ2-4 | TRBV5-1 | CASSYDGQGSNIQYF
TRBD1 | . | TRBJ2-2 | TRBV4-2 | CASSQSTGKVTGELFF
. | . | TRBJ2-6 | TRBV27 | CASSPVSGANVLTF
. | . | TRBJ1-5 | TRBV7-6 | CASSSAAGNQPQHF
. | . | TRBJ1-2 | TRBV2 | CASSAPAGAGGGYTF
. | . | TRBJ2-2 | TRBV6-1 | CASSEQVATGELFF
. | . | TRBJ2-3 | TRBV30 | CAWSVQGGLLDTQYF
. | . | TRBJ2-1 | TRBV11-2 | CASSLAGGAASYNEQFF
. | . | TRBJ2-1 | TRBV6-5 | CASSYWGFDEQFF
. | . | TRBJ1-1 | TRBV6-5 | CASREEGEAFF
. | . | TRBJ2-2 | TRBV5-1 | CASSFLQGNTGELFF
TRBD1 | . | TRBJ2-1 | TRBV10-3 | CAISEPKGQGSSNEQFF
TRBD2 | . | TRBJ2-7 | TRBV5-5 | CASSSGLAGFLSYEQYF
TRBD1 | . | TRBJ1-4 | TRBV6-5 | CASRARDRGWKLFF
TRBD2 | . | TRBJ2-7 | TRBV6-5 | CASSYGTSGTYEQYF
TRBD2 | . | TRBJ2-7 | TRBV2 | CASRRGESYEQYF
. | . | TRBJ2-7 | TRBV4-1 | CASSQEKSSTTRHYEQYF
. | . | TRBJ1-5 | TRBV27 | CASSLKGGYGNQPQHF
. | . | TRBJ2-2 | TRBV11-2 | CASSYSRTGELFF
. | . | TRBJ1-4 | TRBV30 | CAWRAGKTWGSATNEKLFF
TRBD2 | . | TRBJ2-5 | TRBV9 | CASSVASGGDVIKTQYF
. | . | TRBJ1-2 | TRBV19 | CASSIPTEEGLYSLGFYGYTF
. | . | TRBJ2-1 | TRBV14 | CASSQLGAVGGANEQFF
. | . | TRBJ1-6 | TRBV14 | CASSQEADYSPLHF
. | . | TRBJ1-2 | TRBV7-8 | CASSYIANYGYTF
TRBD2 | . | TRBJ2-1 | TRBV14 | CASSPYTGGAGDEQFF
. | . | TRBJ1-2 | TRBV18 | CASSPSWADYGYTF